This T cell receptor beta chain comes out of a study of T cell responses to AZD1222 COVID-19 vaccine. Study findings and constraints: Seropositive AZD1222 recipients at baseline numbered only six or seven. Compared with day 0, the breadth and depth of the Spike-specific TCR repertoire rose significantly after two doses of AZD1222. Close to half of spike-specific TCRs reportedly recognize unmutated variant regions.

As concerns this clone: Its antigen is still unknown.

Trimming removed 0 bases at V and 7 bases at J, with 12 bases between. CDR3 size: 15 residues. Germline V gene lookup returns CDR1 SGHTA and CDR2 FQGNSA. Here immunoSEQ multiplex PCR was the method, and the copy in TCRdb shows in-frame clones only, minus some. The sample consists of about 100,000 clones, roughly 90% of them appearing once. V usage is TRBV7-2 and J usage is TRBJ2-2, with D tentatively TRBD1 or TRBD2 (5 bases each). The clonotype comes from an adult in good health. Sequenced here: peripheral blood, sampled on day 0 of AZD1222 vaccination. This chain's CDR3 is CASSLALAGNGELFF. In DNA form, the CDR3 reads TGTGCCAGCAGCTTAGCGCTAGCAGGGAACGGGGAGCTGTTTTTT.